Described below is a single T cell receptor beta chain sequence and its context. The antigen is not known. V was clipped by 7 bases and J by 1 base, with 13 bases between them. The CDR3 consists of 13 residues. CDR1 is SQVTM, CDR2 ANQGSEA, per germline. This sample was taken from a study of glioma-infiltrating T cells. Overall study results and limits: Non-neoplastic patients had below-expected tissue-blood divergence, while all gliomas exceeded expectation.

Using RNA template, CDR3s of TCR alpha and beta were amplified with iRepertoire arm-PCR. MiXCR, applied by TCRdb to the multiplex PCR reads, yields one record per CDR3 protein. The sample gives fewer than 200,000 distinct CDR3 sequences, under 55% of which show up once; around 5.3% is in the top ten. Sample: glioma tissue, nonneoplastic brain tissue, or PBMCs (not recorded which). The chain has TRBV29-1 and TRBJ1-1; no clear D gene. The sequence derives from a human donor with low-grade glioma or glioblastoma, undergoing nonglioma brain surgery, or in good health (not recorded which). The CDR3 DNA reads TGCAGCGGGAGGAGGGTGGCGAACACTGAAGCTTTCTTT. This codes for CSGRRVANTEAFF.